The present T cell receptor beta chain was sequenced within a study of shared clonotypes between healthy human individuals. The assay was immunoSEQ multiplex PCR, and TCRdb's table has in-frame clones only and misses some. The sample holds hundreds of thousands of clones, around 77% seen once. The CDR3 spans 12 residues. The V gene lost 5 bases and the J gene lost 2 bases, with 6 bases spanning the gap. Germline CDR1 and CDR2: KGHSH and LQKENI. This receptor was identified in a woman between 40 and 55 years old in good health. Some clones in this sample may be carry-over from other donors' samples. Sequencing was performed on PBMCs. The chain combines TRBV18 with TRBJ1-2; the D gene is possibly TRBD1 (5 bases). The CDR3 spells CASSWGNYGYTF. The CDR3 nucleotides read TGTGCCAGCTCATGGGGCAACTATGGCTACACCTTC.